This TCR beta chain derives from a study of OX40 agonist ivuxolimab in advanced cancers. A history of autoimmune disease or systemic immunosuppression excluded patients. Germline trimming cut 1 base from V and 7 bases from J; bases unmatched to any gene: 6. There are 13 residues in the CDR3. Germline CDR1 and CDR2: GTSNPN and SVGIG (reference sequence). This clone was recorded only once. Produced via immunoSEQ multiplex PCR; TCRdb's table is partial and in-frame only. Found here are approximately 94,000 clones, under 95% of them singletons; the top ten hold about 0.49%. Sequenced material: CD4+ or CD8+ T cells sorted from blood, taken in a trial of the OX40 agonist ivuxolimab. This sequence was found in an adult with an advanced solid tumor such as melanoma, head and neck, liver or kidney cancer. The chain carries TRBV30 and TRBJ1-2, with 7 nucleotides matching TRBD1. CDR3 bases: TGTGCCTGGAGTGAACAGGGGACGGCTGGCTACACCTTC. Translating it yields CAWSEQGTAGYTF.